This TCR beta chain derives from a study of breast tumors, draining lymph nodes, adjacent tissues. The CDR3 covers 14 residues. V was trimmed by 7 bases and J by 4 bases, leaving 16 bases between them. The V gene's germline CDR1 is MNHEY and CDR2 SVGEGT. The lymph nodes were axillary draining lymph nodes from breast cancer patients. Notes on the study in general: Tumor TCR diversity was below lymph nodes but above nontumor tissue. Data only fit, rather than demonstrated, lymph node origin of most tumor T cells.

TCRdb reanalysed the multiplex PCR reads using MiXCR and keeps one entry per CDR3 protein. The table includes some 140,000 distinct CDR3 sequences, around 22% detected once. Ten or more counts support this clonotype. As yet, its antigen is unknown. Input material: axillary lymph node tissue. This chain uses TRBV6-2 or TRBV6-3 with TRBJ1-2; no definite D call. The receptor comes from a female donor with breast cancer. Some clones in this sample may be carry-over from other donors' samples. CDR3 DNA: TGTGCCAGCACCCGGGCTTCAGTTGGCTATGGCTACACCTTC. Translated: CASTRASVGYGYTF.